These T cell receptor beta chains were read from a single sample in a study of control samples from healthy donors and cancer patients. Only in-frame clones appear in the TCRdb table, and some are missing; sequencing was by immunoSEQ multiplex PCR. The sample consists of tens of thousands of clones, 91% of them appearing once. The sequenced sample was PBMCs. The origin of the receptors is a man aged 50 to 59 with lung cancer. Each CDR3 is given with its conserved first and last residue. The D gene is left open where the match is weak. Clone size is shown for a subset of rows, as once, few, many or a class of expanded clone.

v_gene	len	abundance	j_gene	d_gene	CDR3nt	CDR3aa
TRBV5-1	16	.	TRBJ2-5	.	TGCGCCAGCAGCAAGCTAAACACGAAGTACCAAGAGACCCAGTACTTC	CASSKLNTKYQETQYF
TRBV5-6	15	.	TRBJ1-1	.	TGTGCCAGCAGCTTTAGGGCCGGGCTCTGGGCTGAAGCTTTCTTT	CASSFRAGLWAEAFF
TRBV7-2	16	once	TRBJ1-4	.	TGTGCCAGCAGCTCCTTCCCGGGATCGAAAAATGAAAAACTGTTTTTT	CASSSFPGSKNEKLFF
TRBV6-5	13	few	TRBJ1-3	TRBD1	TGTGCCAGCAGGACAGGGGGGGGAAACACCATATATTTT	CASRTGGGNTIYF
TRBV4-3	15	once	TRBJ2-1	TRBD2	TGCGCCAGCAGCCTCGAAAGGCGGGGGGCACATGAGCAGTTCTTC	CASSLERRGAHEQFF
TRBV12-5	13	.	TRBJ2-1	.	TGTGCTAGTGTTCAAAGCTCCTACAATGAGCAGTTCTTC	CASVQSSYNEQFF
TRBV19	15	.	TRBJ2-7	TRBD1	TGTGCCAGTAGCCACCGTGAGGGGGACAGGTACGAGCAGTACTTC	CASSHREGDRYEQYF
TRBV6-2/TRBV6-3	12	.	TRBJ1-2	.	TGTGCCAGCAGTTCCGCCCAGGTTGGCTACACCTTC	CASSSAQVGYTF
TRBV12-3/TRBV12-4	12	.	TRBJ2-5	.	TGTGCCAGCAGTTCGCCCCAAGAGACCCAGTACTTC	CASSSPQETQYF
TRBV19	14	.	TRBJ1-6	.	TGTGCCAGTAGTATGGGTCCTTATAATTCACCCCTCCACTTT	CASSMGPYNSPLHF
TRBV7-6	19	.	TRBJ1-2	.	TGTGCCAGCAGCTTAGCGAGGCCCGAGTCCCAGTCCATTAGCTATGGCTACACCTTC	CASSLARPESQSISYGYTF
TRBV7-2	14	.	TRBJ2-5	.	TGTGCCAGCAGCTTTACGAAGGCTTCAGAGACCCAGTACTTC	CASSFTKASETQYF
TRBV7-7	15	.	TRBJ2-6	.	TGTGCTAGCAGCTTTACAGGGCCGGGGGCCAACGTCCTGACTTTC	CASSFTGPGANVLTF
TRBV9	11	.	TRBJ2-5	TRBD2	TGTGCCAGCAGCGGCGGGGGGGCCCAGTACTTC	CASSGGGAQYF
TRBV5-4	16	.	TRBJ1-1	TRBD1	TGTGCCAGCAGCTTGGCGAAGACAGGGATGAACACTGAAGCTTTCTTT	CASSLAKTGMNTEAFF
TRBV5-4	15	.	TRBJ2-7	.	TGTGCCAGCAGCTTGGGGGCAGGCAGCTCCTACGAGCAGTACTTC	CASSLGAGSSYEQYF
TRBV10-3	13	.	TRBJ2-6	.	TGTGCCATCCAGAGCTCTGGGGCCAACGTCCTGACTTTC	CAIQSSGANVLTF
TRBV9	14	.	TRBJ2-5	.	TGTGCCAGCAGTCAAGGACTAACTCCAGGGACCCAGTACTTC	CASSQGLTPGTQYF
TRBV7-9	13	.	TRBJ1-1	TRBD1	TGTGCCAGCAGCCGGACAGGGAATGTTGGAGCTTTCTTT	CASSRTGNVGAFF
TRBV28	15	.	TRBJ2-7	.	TGTGCCAGCAGTTTACAAGGCACGTGGACCGGCGAGCAGTACTTC	CASSLQGTWTGEQYF
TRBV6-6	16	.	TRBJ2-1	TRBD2	TGTGCCAGCAGTTACAGGCGCGGGGGGGCGAACAATGAGCAGTTCTTC	CASSYRRGGANNEQFF
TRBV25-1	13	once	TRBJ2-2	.	TGTGCCAGCTCGCAAACGGACACCGGGGAGCTGTTTTTT	CASSQTDTGELFF
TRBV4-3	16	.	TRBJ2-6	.	TGCGCCAGCAGCCAAGATCTCCATTCTGGGGCCAACGTCCTGACTTTC	CASSQDLHSGANVLTF
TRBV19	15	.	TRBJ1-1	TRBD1	TGTGCCAGTAGTCCCTTAGGGACAGACTACACTGAAGCTTTCTTT	CASSPLGTDYTEAFF
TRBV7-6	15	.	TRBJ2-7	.	TGTGCCAGCAGCTTGGGCCCCCAGGAGCGCTACGAGCAGTACTTC	CASSLGPQERYEQYF
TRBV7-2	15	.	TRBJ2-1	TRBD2	TGTGCCAGCAGAGAGCCGGGACTAGCGGTCAATGAGCAGTTCTTC	CASREPGLAVNEQFF
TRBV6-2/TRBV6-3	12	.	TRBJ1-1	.	TGTGCCAGCACCCCCCCGGGAACTGAAGCTTTCTTT	CASTPPGTEAFF
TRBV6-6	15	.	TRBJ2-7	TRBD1	TGTGCCAGCAGTACCACCGGGACAGGGGACTACGAGCAGTACTTC	CASSTTGTGDYEQYF
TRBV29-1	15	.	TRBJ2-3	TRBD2	TGCAGCGTTGCGGTACTAGCGACTAGCACAGATACGCAGTATTTT	CSVAVLATSTDTQYF
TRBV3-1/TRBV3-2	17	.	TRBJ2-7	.	TGTGCCAGCAGCCAAAGTGGAGCGGACTTCAATGCCTACGAGCAGTACTTC	CASSQSGADFNAYEQYF
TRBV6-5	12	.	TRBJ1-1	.	TGTGCCAGCAGTCTAACCCAGGGGAAAACTTTCTTT	CASSLTQGKTFF
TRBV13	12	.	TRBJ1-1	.	TGTGCCAGCAGCACCTGGAGCACTGAAGCTTTCTTT	CASSTWSTEAFF
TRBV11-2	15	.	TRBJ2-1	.	TGTGCCAGCAGCTTAGTGGGCGTGGTGCCCAATGAGCAGTTCTTC	CASSLVGVVPNEQFF
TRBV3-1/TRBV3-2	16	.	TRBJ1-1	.	TGTGCCAGCAGCCAGGTTAGGGGGGTAATGAACACTGAAGCTTTCTTT	CASSQVRGVMNTEAFF
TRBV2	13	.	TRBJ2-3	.	TGTGCCAGCAGTAAAGGGGCAGGGGATACGCAGTATTTT	CASSKGAGDTQYF
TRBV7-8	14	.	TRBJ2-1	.	TGTGCCAGCAGCTTAGACCCCCGATACAATGAGCAGTTCTTC	CASSLDPRYNEQFF
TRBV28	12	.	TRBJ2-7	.	TGTGCCAGCAGTTTTGGGCAGAACGAGCAGTACTTC	CASSFGQNEQYF
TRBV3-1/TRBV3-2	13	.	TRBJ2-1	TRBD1	TGTGCCAGCAGCCAACAAGGGGGCGGTGAGCAGTTCTTC	CASSQQGGGEQFF
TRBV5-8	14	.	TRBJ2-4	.	TGTGCCAGCAGGATTACAGGGAGTAAAAACATTCAGTACTTC	CASRITGSKNIQYF
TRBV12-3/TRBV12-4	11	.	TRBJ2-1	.	TGTGCCAGCAGTTTCAGGGTTTGGCAGTTCTTC	CASSFRVWQFF
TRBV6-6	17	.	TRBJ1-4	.	TGTGCCAGCAGTCAACAGCATCCCGGGCTAACTAATGAAAAACTGTTTTTT	CASSQQHPGLTNEKLFF
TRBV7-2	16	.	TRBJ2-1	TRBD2	TGTGCCAGCAGCTTAGCCCTTTTTCGCGGGGAGGGTGAGCAGTTCTTC	CASSLALFRGEGEQFF
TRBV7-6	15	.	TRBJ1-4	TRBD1	TGTGCCAGCAGCTTCAACGGACAGGGAAGGGAAAAACTGTTTTTT	CASSFNGQGREKLFF
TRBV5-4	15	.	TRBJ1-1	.	TGTGCCAGCAGCGTAATACTGGGGGGGCACACTGAAGCTTTCTTT	CASSVILGGHTEAFF
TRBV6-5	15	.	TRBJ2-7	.	TGTGCCAGCAGGGAGGGACCTCTGGAATCCTACGAGCAGTACTTC	CASREGPLESYEQYF
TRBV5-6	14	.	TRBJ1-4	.	TGTGCCAGCAGCTTGTCAGGGTATGGTGAAAAACTGTTTTTT	CASSLSGYGEKLFF
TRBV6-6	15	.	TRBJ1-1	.	TGTGCCAGCAGTCGGCCGGGAAGAGGGAACACTGAAGCTTTCTTT	CASSRPGRGNTEAFF
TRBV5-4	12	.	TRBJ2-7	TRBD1	TGTGCCAGCAGCTGGACAGGCTACGAGCAGTACTTC	CASSWTGYEQYF